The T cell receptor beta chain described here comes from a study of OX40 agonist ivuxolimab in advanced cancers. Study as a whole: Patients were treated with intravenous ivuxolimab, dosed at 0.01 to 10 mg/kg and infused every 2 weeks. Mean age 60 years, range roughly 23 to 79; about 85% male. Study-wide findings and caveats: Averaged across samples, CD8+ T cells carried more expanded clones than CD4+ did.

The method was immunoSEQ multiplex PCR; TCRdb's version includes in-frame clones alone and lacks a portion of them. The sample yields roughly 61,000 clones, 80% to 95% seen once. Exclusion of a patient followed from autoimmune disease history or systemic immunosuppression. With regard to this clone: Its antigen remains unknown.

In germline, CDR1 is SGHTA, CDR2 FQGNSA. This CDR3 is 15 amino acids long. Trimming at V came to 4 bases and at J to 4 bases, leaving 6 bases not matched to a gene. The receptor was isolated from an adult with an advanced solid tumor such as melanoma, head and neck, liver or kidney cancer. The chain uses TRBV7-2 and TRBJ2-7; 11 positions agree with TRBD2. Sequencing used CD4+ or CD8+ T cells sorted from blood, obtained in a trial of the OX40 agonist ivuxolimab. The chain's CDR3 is CASSSIAGGQYEQYF. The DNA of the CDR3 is TGTGCCAGCAGCTCAATAGCGGGGGGGCAGTACGAGCAGTACTTC.